This entry lists 19 T cell receptor beta chains sequenced from one sample in a study of cytomegalovirus exposure and HLA in healthy donors. With 60 Vbeta and 13 Jbeta primers, the PCR was carried out. TCRdb's table, derived via immunoSEQ multiplex PCR, lists solely in-frame clones and lacks some. The profile shows fewer than 250,000 clones, around 85% of them singletons. The sequencing sample was made of PBMCs. Receptor source: a man in his late teens or twenties in good health and CMV-seronegative.

The rearrangement uses TRBV5-6 and TRBJ2-2; maybe TRBD2 (6 bases). CDR1 is SGHDT, CDR2 YYEEEE, per germline. CDR3 length: 15 residues. Trimming stripped 4 bases from V and 2 bases from J, with 12 bases between. CDR3 coding DNA: TGTGCCAGCAGCCGGGACTGGCCCAACACCGGGGAGCTGTTTTTT. This codes for CASSRDWPNTGELFF.

This rearrangement joins TRBV2 to TRBJ1-1, with D possibly being TRBD1 (5 bases). The germline gives CDR1 SNHLY, CDR2 FYNNEI. The CDR3 totals 14 residues. V lost 3 bases, J lost 1 base, and 9 bases lay in between. The CDR3 DNA follows: TGTGCCAGCAGTGACGGACACCCGAACACTGAAGCTTTCTTT. This codes for CASSDGHPNTEAFF.

This clone has a single count. J is TRBJ1-2 and V is TRBV4-3; weak D call: TRBD1 (5 bases). V was cut by 0 bases and J by 2 bases, with 16 bases left in between. The CDR3 runs to 17 residues. Germline V gene lookup returns CDR1 LGHNA and CDR2 YSLEER. CDR3 in amino acids: CASSQEGGGRANYGYTF. The CDR3 DNA sequence: TGCGCCAGCAGCCAAGAGGGGGGAGGGCGGGCGAACTATGGCTACACCTTC.

Written as DNA, the CDR3 is TGCGCCAGCAGCTTGACTAGCGGACAGAAAGAGACCCAGTACTTC. It yields the protein CASSLTSGQKETQYF. V and J are TRBV5-1 and TRBJ2-5, with 8 bases identical to TRBD2. Trimming cost V 1 base and J 3 bases; bases outside gene matches: 5. The CDR3 runs 15 residues. Germline V gene data show CDR1 as SGHRS and CDR2 as YFSETQ.

The chain couples TRBV5-8 to TRBJ2-5, with D possibly matching TRBD1 (6 bases). The CDR3 length is 15 residues. Per germline, CDR1 SGHTS and CDR2 YDEGEE. V gave up 4 bases and J gave up 3 bases, with 16 bases separating them. CDR3 DNA: TGTGCCAGCAGCCGGGACACTGTTTGGGAAGAGACCCAGTACTTC. Encoded protein: CASSRDTVWEETQYF.

The table lists this clone with a few counts. This chain uses TRBV4-1 with TRBJ1-2, with 10 bases aligning to TRBD1. The CDR3 is made up of 19 amino acids. CDR1 and CDR2 from the germline V gene are MGHRA and YSYEKL. V dropped 2 bases and J dropped 7; count of bases not matched to a gene: 19. CDR3 protein: CASSQKGGTGAYGKVGYTF. The CDR3 DNA reads as TGCGCCAGCAGCCAAAAAGGTGGGACAGGGGCCTACGGTAAGGTTGGCTACACCTTC.

This chain links TRBV13 with TRBJ2-7; 12 bases are a match to TRBD1. Losses at the gene ends were 5 bases for V and 5 bases for J; bases not matched to a gene: 7. Germline V gene sequence: CDR1 PRHDT, CDR2 FYEKMQ (reference sequence). The CDR3 is 15 residues long. The CDR3 sequence: CASSRPGDRGHEQYF. In DNA, the CDR3 is TGTGCCAGCAGCAGACCGGGGGACAGGGGGCACGAGCAGTACTTC.

DNA of the CDR3: TGTGCCAGTAGTATTCACAGGTCTCGTAATTCACCCCTCCACTTT. Its protein product is CASSIHRSRNSPLHF. The chain combines TRBV19 with TRBJ1-6, with D possibly matching TRBD1 (5 bases). CDR1 is LNHDA, CDR2 SQIVND, per germline (reference sequence). V was trimmed by 3 bases and J by 6 bases, leaving 12 bases between them. The CDR3 covers 15 residues.

This chain uses TRBV5-1 with TRBJ2-2; TRBD1 might be the D (5 bases). Looked up from germline, CDR1 is SGHRS and CDR2 is YFSETQ. V was shortened by 2 bases and J by 4 bases, with 9 bases between the two germline ends. The CDR3 is made up of 14 amino acids. This CDR3 is CASSFRQTTGELFF. DNA of the CDR3: TGCGCCAGCAGCTTCAGACAGACCACCGGGGAGCTGTTTTTT.

This rearrangement joins TRBV10-3 to TRBJ2-1; 13 bases map to TRBD2. This CDR3 region has 16 residues. In germline, CDR1 is ENHRY, CDR2 SYGVKD. V lost 3 bases, J lost 4 bases, and 3 bases stayed unmatched. CDR3 coding DNA: TGTGCCATCAGTGACTTGGGACTAGCGGGATACAATGAGCAGTTCTTC. It yields the protein CAISDLGLAGYNEQFF.

The CDR3 loop reads CASSLRGIYEQYF. The CDR3 coding sequence is TGTGCCAGCAGCTTAAGGGGAATCTACGAGCAGTACTTC. This chain joins TRBV5-4 and TRBJ2-7; possible D gene TRBD1, 5 bases. Trimming shortened V by 2 bases and J by 3 bases, and 9 bases separated the two germline ends. The CDR3 is 13 amino acids. CDR1 and CDR2 (germline): SGHNT, YYREEE (reference sequence).

This clone was detected a few times. V usage is TRBV2 and J usage is TRBJ2-7; 8 bases match TRBD1. After removal of 3 bases from V and 4 bases from J, the junction contained 5 bases not matched to a gene. There are 14 residues in the CDR3. The germline CDR1 and CDR2 sequences are SNHLY and FYNNEI. CDR3 loop: CASSDPGQVYEQYF. As DNA, the CDR3 is TGTGCCAGCAGTGATCCGGGACAGGTTTACGAGCAGTACTTC.

The CDR3, as DNA: TGTGCCAGCAGCTTAGACGGACTTAATTCACCCCTCCACTTT. It codes for CASSLDGLNSPLHF. The chain links TRBV11-2 to TRBJ1-6; no firm D call. Germline loops: CDR1 SGHAT, CDR2 FQNNGV. The CDR3 is 14 residues long. The ends were cut back, 0 bases at V and 6 bases at J, with 6 bases in the middle. Full variable domain (rest looked up from reference TRBV11-2 and TRBJ1-6): EAGVAQSPRYKIIEKRQSVAFWCNPISGHATLYWYQQILGQGPKLLIQFQNNGVVDDSQLPKDRFSAERLKGVDSTLKIQPAKLEDSAVYLCASSLDGLNSPLHFGNGTRLTVT.

This clone was seen only a few times. The genes are TRBV4-3 and TRBJ2-7, with 7 bases identical to TRBD1. The V segment lost 0 bases and the J segment 0 bases; nucleotides outside the gene matches: 2. The CDR3 loop spans 15 amino acids. Per the germline V gene, CDR1 is LGHNA and CDR2 is YSLEER. The CDR3 coding sequence is TGCGCCAGCAGCCAAGAGGGACAGAGCTCCTACGAGCAGTACTTC. Translation: CASSQEGQSSYEQYF.

J is TRBJ2-3 and V is TRBV9; weak D call: TRBD2 (5 bases). The germline V gene has CDR1 SGDLS and CDR2 YYNGEE. This CDR3 contains 14 residues. Between the trimmed V and J ends, which lost 0 bases and 3 bases, there was a span of 8 bases. CDR3 DNA sequence: TGTGCCAGCAGCGTAGAATTAGCGACAGATACGCAGTATTTT. It is translated as CASSVELATDTQYF.

A word on this clone: Without the conserved terminal phenylalanine or tryptophan, this CDR3 likely stems from a read error. V is TRBV4-2 and J is TRBJ2-7; the D is unclear. Trimming pared 2 bases from V and 0 bases from J, leaving 14 bases between. This CDR3 is 16 amino acids long. CDR1 and CDR2 from the germline V gene are LGHNA and YNFKEQ. In DNA, the CDR3 is TGTGCCAGCAGCCAACGGTTACTATCAAGCTCCTACGAGCAGTACCTC. Translation: CASSQRLLSSSYEQYL.

V is TRBV5-1 and J is TRBJ1-2; 7 bases line up with TRBD1. Germline V gene data show CDR1 as SGHRS and CDR2 as YFSETQ. J lost 5 bases, V lost 4 bases, and 11 bases had no gene match. This CDR3 has 15 amino acids. The CDR3 protein is CASSLTTGTAYGYTF. CDR3 coding DNA: TGCGCCAGCAGCCTAACGACAGGGACTGCTTATGGCTACACCTTC.

Notes on this clone: In the same sample, other DNA sequences code for this CDR3. For the CDR3, the DNA is TGTGCCACCAGCAGAGATCCGGGGGGCAATCAGCCCCAGCATTTT. This translates into CATSRDPGGNQPQHF. The chain combines TRBV15 with TRBJ1-5, with D tentatively TRBD1 (5 bases). The germline V gene has CDR1 LNHNV and CDR2 YYDKDF (reference sequence). The CDR3 is 15 amino acids. Trimming took off 0 bases at V and 2 bases at J, with 8 bases between the two ends.

The chain employs TRBV6-5 and TRBJ2-7; D unresolved. CDR1 MNHEY and CDR2 SVGAGI come from the germline V gene. The CDR3 extends over 11 amino acids. Trimming pared 0 bases from V and 5 bases from J, leaving 2 bases between. CDR3 in DNA: TGTGCCAGCAGTTACTCTAACGAGCAGTACTTC. Encoded protein: CASSYSNEQYF.